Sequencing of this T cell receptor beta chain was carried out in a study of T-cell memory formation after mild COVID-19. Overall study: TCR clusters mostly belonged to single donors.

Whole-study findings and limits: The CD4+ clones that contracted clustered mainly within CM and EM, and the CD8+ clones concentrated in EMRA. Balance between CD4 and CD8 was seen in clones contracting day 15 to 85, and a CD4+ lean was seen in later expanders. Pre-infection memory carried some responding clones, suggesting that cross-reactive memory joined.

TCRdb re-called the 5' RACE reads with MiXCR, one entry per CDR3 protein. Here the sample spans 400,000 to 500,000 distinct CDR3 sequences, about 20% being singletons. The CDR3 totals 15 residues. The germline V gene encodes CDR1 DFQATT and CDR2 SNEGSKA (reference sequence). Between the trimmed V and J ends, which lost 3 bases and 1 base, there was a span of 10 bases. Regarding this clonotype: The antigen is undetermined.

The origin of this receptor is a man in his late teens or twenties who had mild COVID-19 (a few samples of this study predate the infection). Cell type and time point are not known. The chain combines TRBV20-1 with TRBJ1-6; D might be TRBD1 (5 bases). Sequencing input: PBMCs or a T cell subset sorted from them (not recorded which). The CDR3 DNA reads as TGCAGTGCTAGGCCCAGGGAATCCTATAATTCACCCCTCCACTTT. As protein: CSARPRESYNSPLHF.